Listed below are T cell receptor beta chains from one sample, sequenced in a study of T cell responses to AZD1222 COVID-19 vaccine. Produced via immunoSEQ multiplex PCR; TCRdb's table is partial and in-frame only. The data show about 110,000 clones, approximately 90% seen once. The specimen was peripheral blood, collected on day 0 of AZD1222 vaccination. Every receptor here comes from an adult in good health. Each CDR3 is given with its conserved first and last residue. D genes are given only for firm matches. Expanded clones are given a class, and other clones once, few, many or no size at all.

v_gene: TRBV5-1
abundance: NA
d_gene: NA
j_gene: TRBJ1-4
CDR3nt: TGCGCCAGCAGCCTAGGTGGGGTAACTGAAAAACTGTTTTTT
CDR3aa: CASSLGGVTEKLFF

v_gene: TRBV9
abundance: NA
d_gene: TRBD1
j_gene: TRBJ1-2
CDR3nt: TGTGCCAGCAGCGCAGACACAGGGGGCGTAGGTGGCTACACCTTC
CDR3aa: CASSADTGGVGGYTF

v_gene: TRBV29-1
abundance: NA
d_gene: NA
j_gene: TRBJ1-1
CDR3nt: TGCAGCGTTGAAGCGTTAGGGATGAACACTGAAGCTTTCTTT
CDR3aa: CSVEALGMNTEAFF

v_gene: TRBV6-1
abundance: few
d_gene: TRBD1
j_gene: TRBJ1-1
CDR3nt: TGTGCCAGCAGTGAGAGGACAGGGGGCAGCACTGAAGCTTTCTTT
CDR3aa: CASSERTGGSTEAFF

v_gene: TRBV28
abundance: NA
d_gene: NA
j_gene: TRBJ1-2
CDR3nt: TGTGCCACCCTAAGTAACAGGGACTATGGCTACACCTTC
CDR3aa: CATLSNRDYGYTF

v_gene: TRBV25-1
abundance: NA
d_gene: TRBD1
j_gene: TRBJ2-4
CDR3nt: TGTGCCAGCAGTGAGGGACAGCGGATTCAGTACTTC
CDR3aa: CASSEGQRIQYF

v_gene: TRBV19
abundance: NA
d_gene: TRBD1
j_gene: TRBJ1-2
CDR3nt: TGTGCCAGTAGTCCCACCGGGACAGGGGGAGTCTATGGCTACACCTTC
CDR3aa: CASSPTGTGGVYGYTF

v_gene: TRBV19
abundance: few
d_gene: TRBD1
j_gene: TRBJ1-1
CDR3nt: TGTGCCAGTAGGCAGACAGGGACGGCTTTCTTT
CDR3aa: CASRQTGTAFF

v_gene: TRBV5-6
abundance: NA
d_gene: NA
j_gene: TRBJ1-2
CDR3nt: TGTGCCAGCAGTCCTCAAAGGGGACTTGGCACCTTC
CDR3aa: CASSPQRGLGTF

v_gene: TRBV29-1
abundance: NA
d_gene: TRBD2
j_gene: TRBJ2-1
CDR3nt: TGCAGCGCCCGGGGGGGCGGCTCCTACAATGAGCAGTTCTTC
CDR3aa: CSARGGGSYNEQFF

v_gene: TRBV5-6
abundance: NA
d_gene: NA
j_gene: TRBJ1-2
CDR3nt: TGTGCCAGCGGCTATCCTACGGGGGATGGCTACACCTTC
CDR3aa: CASGYPTGDGYTF

v_gene: TRBV4-1
abundance: once
d_gene: NA
j_gene: TRBJ1-1
CDR3nt: TGCGCCAGCAGCCAAGAGGCAGGGGTGAACACTGAAGCTTTCTTT
CDR3aa: CASSQEAGVNTEAFF

v_gene: TRBV9
abundance: NA
d_gene: NA
j_gene: TRBJ2-3
CDR3nt: TGTGCCAGCAGCGTAGCTGGGGGAGATACGCAGTATTTT
CDR3aa: CASSVAGGDTQYF

v_gene: TRBV21-1
abundance: NA
d_gene: NA
j_gene: TRBJ2-5
CDR3nt: TGTGCCAGCAGCAAAGAGGGGGGGCCCCAAGAGACCCAGTACTTC
CDR3aa: CASSKEGGPQETQYF

v_gene: TRBV19
abundance: NA
d_gene: NA
j_gene: TRBJ1-3
CDR3nt: TGTGCCAGTAAACACCTCTCTGGAAACACCATATATTTT
CDR3aa: CASKHLSGNTIYF

v_gene: TRBV9
abundance: NA
d_gene: NA
j_gene: TRBJ1-2
CDR3nt: TGTGCCAGCTCGGCAGGGAGCTATGGCTACACCTTC
CDR3aa: CASSAGSYGYTF

v_gene: TRBV30
abundance: NA
d_gene: NA
j_gene: TRBJ1-1
CDR3nt: TGTGCCTGGATTGGGTGGGGGGGGCCGAACACTGAAGCTTTCTTT
CDR3aa: CAWIGWGGPNTEAFF

v_gene: TRBV28
abundance: few
d_gene: NA
j_gene: TRBJ1-2
CDR3nt: TGTGCCAGCAGGCTTCAGCGGGGTGGCTACACCTTC
CDR3aa: CASRLQRGGYTF

v_gene: TRBV28
abundance: NA
d_gene: NA
j_gene: TRBJ1-6
CDR3nt: TGTGCCAGCAGCAATAATTTGCGGGGTTACTCACCCCTCCACTTT
CDR3aa: CASSNNLRGYSPLHF

v_gene: TRBV7-2
abundance: NA
d_gene: TRBD1
j_gene: TRBJ2-2
CDR3nt: TGTGCCAGCAGCGGAGACAGGGTAAACACCGGGGAGCTGTTTTTT
CDR3aa: CASSGDRVNTGELFF

v_gene: TRBV24-1
abundance: NA
d_gene: NA
j_gene: TRBJ2-7
CDR3nt: TGTGCCACCAGTAAGGCAGGGGAGCGCGAGCAGTACTTC
CDR3aa: CATSKAGEREQYF

v_gene: TRBV18
abundance: NA
d_gene: NA
j_gene: TRBJ2-1
CDR3nt: TGTGCCAGCTCACCGAGATCGGGGATATACAATGAGCAGTTCTTC
CDR3aa: CASSPRSGIYNEQFF

v_gene: TRBV5-8
abundance: NA
d_gene: NA
j_gene: TRBJ1-2
CDR3nt: TGTGCCAGCAGCCTAAACTATGGCTACACCTTC
CDR3aa: CASSLNYGYTF

v_gene: TRBV10-3
abundance: NA
d_gene: TRBD2
j_gene: TRBJ2-2
CDR3nt: TGTGCCATCAGGGTAGCGGGGGGAAACACCGGGGAGCTGTTTTTT
CDR3aa: CAIRVAGGNTGELFF

v_gene: TRBV11-3
abundance: once
d_gene: NA
j_gene: TRBJ1-2
CDR3nt: TGTGCCAGCAGCTTAAGAAGGCAGGGGAGCTATGGCTACACCTTC
CDR3aa: CASSLRRQGSYGYTF

v_gene: TRBV18
abundance: NA
d_gene: NA
j_gene: TRBJ1-3
CDR3nt: TGTGCCAGCTCACCATGGTCGCCGATAAACACCATATATTTT
CDR3aa: CASSPWSPINTIYF

v_gene: TRBV11-2
abundance: NA
d_gene: NA
j_gene: TRBJ2-7
CDR3nt: TGTGCCAGCAGCGTCATCAGGGGAAAGGTGAACGAGCAGTACTTC
CDR3aa: CASSVIRGKVNEQYF

v_gene: TRBV9
abundance: NA
d_gene: NA
j_gene: TRBJ2-3
CDR3nt: TGTGCCAGCCAACGGGGAGTTGGAGATACGCAGTATTTT
CDR3aa: CASQRGVGDTQYF

v_gene: TRBV20-1
abundance: NA
d_gene: NA
j_gene: TRBJ2-7
CDR3nt: TGCAGTGCTAGTGGCCAGGGGGGCGAGCAGTACTTC
CDR3aa: CSASGQGGEQYF

v_gene: TRBV7-2
abundance: NA
d_gene: NA
j_gene: TRBJ1-5
CDR3nt: TGTGCCAGCGGCCAGGGTGGCAATCAGCCCCAGCATTTT
CDR3aa: CASGQGGNQPQHF

v_gene: TRBV9
abundance: few
d_gene: NA
j_gene: TRBJ1-2
CDR3nt: TGTGCCAGCAGCGTAGGGAGGGATGGCTACACCTTC
CDR3aa: CASSVGRDGYTF

v_gene: TRBV4-2
abundance: once
d_gene: NA
j_gene: TRBJ2-7
CDR3nt: TGTGCCAGCAGCCAAGTGTCCTTAAGTACAGGGCTGGCCTACGAGCAGTACTTC
CDR3aa: CASSQVSLSTGLAYEQYF

v_gene: TRBV28
abundance: once
d_gene: TRBD2
j_gene: TRBJ2-1
CDR3nt: TGTGCCAGCAGTTTGTTCGGGGGGACCTCCTACAATGAGCAGTTCTTC
CDR3aa: CASSLFGGTSYNEQFF

v_gene: TRBV5-8
abundance: NA
d_gene: TRBD1
j_gene: TRBJ2-7
CDR3nt: TGTGCCAGCAGCTTGGCCGGGACAGGGATCTACGAGCAGTACTTC
CDR3aa: CASSLAGTGIYEQYF

v_gene: TRBV3-1/TRBV3-2
abundance: NA
d_gene: TRBD1
j_gene: TRBJ1-4
CDR3nt: TGTGCCAGCAGCCACAGGACAGGGAGCGGAAAACTGTTTTTT
CDR3aa: CASSHRTGSGKLFF

v_gene: TRBV3-1/TRBV3-2
abundance: NA
d_gene: NA
j_gene: TRBJ1-3
CDR3nt: TGTGCCAGCAGCCAAGAGACTACACTCGGAAACACCATATATTTT
CDR3aa: CASSQETTLGNTIYF

v_gene: TRBV29-1
abundance: NA
d_gene: NA
j_gene: TRBJ1-2
CDR3nt: TGCAGCGTTGTCCAAGCGGCAGGGCCAAACTATGGCTACACCTTC
CDR3aa: CSVVQAAGPNYGYTF

v_gene: TRBV7-9
abundance: NA
d_gene: NA
j_gene: TRBJ1-5
CDR3nt: TGTGCCAGCAGCTTGGAGTCGAAGCAGCCCCAGCATTTT
CDR3aa: CASSLESKQPQHF

v_gene: TRBV15
abundance: NA
d_gene: TRBD2
j_gene: TRBJ2-1
CDR3nt: TGTGCCACCAGCTTTGGACTAGCGGGAGGGAATGAGCAGTTCTTC
CDR3aa: CATSFGLAGGNEQFF

v_gene: TRBV7-9
abundance: NA
d_gene: TRBD1
j_gene: TRBJ1-1
CDR3nt: TGTGCCAGCAGCCGACTGACAGGGCCGAACACTGAAGCTTTCTTT
CDR3aa: CASSRLTGPNTEAFF

v_gene: TRBV29-1
abundance: NA
d_gene: TRBD1
j_gene: TRBJ1-2
CDR3nt: TGCAGCGCCCGAAAGCCGACAGGGGTCTATGGCTACACCTTC
CDR3aa: CSARKPTGVYGYTF

v_gene: TRBV7-3
abundance: once
d_gene: NA
j_gene: TRBJ2-6
CDR3nt: TGTGCCAGCAGCTTCCCTCTGGGCTCTGGGGCCAACGTCCTGACTTTC
CDR3aa: CASSFPLGSGANVLTF

v_gene: TRBV4-2
abundance: NA
d_gene: NA
j_gene: TRBJ2-2
CDR3nt: TGTGCCAGCAGCCAAGATGGGGCCTATCCCACCGGGGAGCTGTTTTTT
CDR3aa: CASSQDGAYPTGELFF

v_gene: TRBV6-2/TRBV6-3
abundance: NA
d_gene: NA
j_gene: TRBJ2-7
CDR3nt: TGTGCCAGCAGTTACTCGACCACTTACGAGCAGTACTTC
CDR3aa: CASSYSTTYEQYF

v_gene: TRBV5-1
abundance: NA
d_gene: TRBD2
j_gene: TRBJ2-3
CDR3nt: TGCGCCAGCAGCTTGCTAGCGGGGGGGCCTTCCTCCGTCACAGATACGCAGTATTTT
CDR3aa: CASSLLAGGPSSVTDTQYF

v_gene: TRBV5-6
abundance: NA
d_gene: TRBD1
j_gene: TRBJ2-2
CDR3nt: TGTGCCAGCAGCTTGACAGGGGCTACGAACACCGGGGAGCTGTTTTTT
CDR3aa: CASSLTGATNTGELFF

v_gene: TRBV30
abundance: NA
d_gene: NA
j_gene: TRBJ2-2
CDR3nt: TGTGCCTGGAGTTACAGGTACACCGGGGAGCTGTTTTTT
CDR3aa: CAWSYRYTGELFF

v_gene: TRBV6-6
abundance: NA
d_gene: NA
j_gene: TRBJ1-5
CDR3nt: TGTGCCAGCAGTCAATCCGGGGGACACCAGGGATGGAATCAGCCCCAGCATTTT
CDR3aa: CASSQSGGHQGWNQPQHF

v_gene: TRBV2
abundance: NA
d_gene: TRBD1
j_gene: TRBJ1-2
CDR3nt: TGTGCCAGCAGTGGGTTGGAAGGACAGGCAAACTATGGCTACACCTTC
CDR3aa: CASSGLEGQANYGYTF

v_gene: TRBV19
abundance: NA
d_gene: NA
j_gene: TRBJ1-5
CDR3nt: TGTGCCAGTAGTATAGAGGGCAGGCGACTTAATCAGCCCCAGCATTTT
CDR3aa: CASSIEGRRLNQPQHF

v_gene: TRBV18
abundance: NA
d_gene: NA
j_gene: TRBJ1-5
CDR3nt: TGTGCCAGCTCACGAGACGGGACAAGCAATCAGCCCCAGCATTTT
CDR3aa: CASSRDGTSNQPQHF

v_gene: TRBV6-5
abundance: NA
d_gene: NA
j_gene: TRBJ2-7
CDR3nt: TGTGCCAGCAGTACGAGGACAGCGAACTCCTACGAGCAGTACTTC
CDR3aa: CASSTRTANSYEQYF

v_gene: TRBV4-3
abundance: NA
d_gene: NA
j_gene: TRBJ1-4
CDR3nt: TGCGCCAGCAGCCAACCCCCGGGGCCGGGGAGAAATGAAAAACTGTTTTTT
CDR3aa: CASSQPPGPGRNEKLFF

v_gene: TRBV2
abundance: NA
d_gene: TRBD1
j_gene: TRBJ1-5
CDR3nt: TGTGCCAGCAGTGAAACAGGGGCACGCAATCAGCCCCAGCATTTT
CDR3aa: CASSETGARNQPQHF

v_gene: TRBV5-1
abundance: NA
d_gene: TRBD1
j_gene: TRBJ1-2
CDR3nt: TGCGCCAGCAGCCTATCGGGACAGGGGGTTGACTATGGCTACACCTTC
CDR3aa: CASSLSGQGVDYGYTF

v_gene: TRBV30
abundance: NA
d_gene: NA
j_gene: TRBJ2-7
CDR3nt: TGTGCCTGGAGTGGAAGGGCCGAGCAGTACTTC
CDR3aa: CAWSGRAEQYF

v_gene: TRBV14
abundance: NA
d_gene: NA
j_gene: TRBJ2-2
CDR3nt: TGTGCCAGCAGCCCTGGACAGTTAAGGACCGGGGAGCTGTTTTTT
CDR3aa: CASSPGQLRTGELFF